Included here is one T cell receptor (beta chain) sequence, with context. Its antigen remains unknown. The germline gives CDR1 LNHDA, CDR2 SQIVND (reference sequence). The CDR3 is 18 amino acids. Trimming stripped 4 bases from V and 0 bases from J, with 16 bases between. This entry is derived from a study of OX40 agonist ivuxolimab in advanced cancers. At the level of the study: Enrolled patients in dose escalation had cancers that were hepatocellular carcinoma, melanoma, renal cell or head and neck cancer.

Study conclusions and caveats: Averaged across samples, CD8+ T cells carried more expanded clones than CD4+ did.

Repertoires were generated with immunoSEQ multiplex PCR, while TCRdb's copy carries only in-frame clones and drops some. The table shows 35,000 or so clones, with around 80% occurring only once. Exclusion applied to patients with autoimmune disease history or systemic immunosuppression. The chain uses TRBV19 and TRBJ2-6; a weak D match, TRBD2 (5 bases). This TCR was recovered from an adult with an advanced solid tumor such as melanoma, head and neck, liver or kidney cancer. This sample comprised CD4+ or CD8+ T cells sorted from blood, obtained in a trial of the OX40 agonist ivuxolimab. The CDR3 sequence is CASSRVLRGNSGANVLTF. Here the CDR3 DNA reads TGTGCCAGTAGTAGGGTTCTGAGAGGGAACTCTGGGGCCAACGTCCTGACTTTC.